Listed below are T cell receptor beta chains from one sample, sequenced in a study of Ad26.COV2.S vaccination and SARS-CoV-2 variants. The method was immunoSEQ multiplex PCR; TCRdb's version includes in-frame clones alone and lacks a portion of them. The sample lists under 400,000 clones; about nine tenths were seen once. The sample was peripheral blood, taken in a trial of Ad26.COV2.S vaccine versus placebo. These receptors all come from a person aged 18 to 65 who received the Ad26.COV2.S COVID-19 vaccine or a placebo. The CDR3 runs from the conserved cysteine through the conserved F or W.

J: TRBJ1-5; V: TRBV4-3; CDR3: CASSQDGTDNQPQHF
J: TRBJ1-1; V: TRBV4-3; CDR3: CASSQDSGAYTEAFF
J: TRBJ2-7; V: TRBV3-1/TRBV3-2; CDR3: CASSSIDTAREQYF
J: TRBJ1-2; V: TRBV5-1; CDR3: CASSAPGGYGYTF
J: TRBJ1-2; V: TRBV7-2; CDR3: CASSFQQGSNYGYTF
J: TRBJ1-5; V: TRBV5-3; CDR3: CARSAGQGDANGDQPQHF
J: TRBJ1-2; V: TRBV9; CDR3: CASSVNRESYGYTF
J: TRBJ1-3; V: TRBV11-2; CDR3: CASSLVTGAGNTIYF
J: TRBJ1-2; V: TRBV9; CDR3: CASSVSPHRGLGRGYTF
J: TRBJ2-1; V: TRBV5-8; CDR3: CASSLIRGPWSEFF
J: TRBJ1-5; V: TRBV29-1; CDR3: CSVALGTGRNQPQHF
J: TRBJ2-3; V: TRBV12-5; CDR3: CASQRGGSSTDTQYF
J: TRBJ1-4; V: TRBV9; CDR3: CASSVEGEGEKLFF
J: TRBJ1-1; V: TRBV27; CDR3: CASSSKIYTEAFF
J: TRBJ2-2; V: TRBV12-3/TRBV12-4; CDR3: CASSIRVTGELFF
J: TRBJ1-6; V: TRBV5-6; CDR3: CASSSPGQYNSPLHF
J: TRBJ2-3; V: TRBV7-9; CDR3: CASRAPGGAVVDTQYF
J: TRBJ2-7; V: TRBV19; CDR3: CASRPQGAGEQYF
J: TRBJ2-1; V: TRBV13; CDR3: CASSPLAGSRNEQFF
J: TRBJ1-5; V: TRBV7-2; CDR3: CASSLVGGTSNQPQHF
J: TRBJ2-2; V: TRBV6-5; CDR3: CASSYWGSHTGELFF
J: TRBJ1-3; V: TRBV19; CDR3: CASSVIDSSGNTIYF
J: TRBJ2-3; V: TRBV7-6; CDR3: CASSLETGGPDTQYF
J: TRBJ1-3; V: TRBV7-3; CDR3: CASSFGGIGNTIYF
J: TRBJ2-7; V: TRBV6-5; CDR3: CASSITDRGSYEQYF
J: TRBJ2-1; V: TRBV4-1; CDR3: CASSLRVGDRNEQFF
J: TRBJ1-2; V: TRBV7-2; CDR3: CASSLSSLASYGYTF
J: TRBJ2-1; V: TRBV18; CDR3: CASSQTSGGYNEQFF
J: TRBJ1-2; V: TRBV5-4; CDR3: CASSLITVNGYTF
J: TRBJ2-5; V: TRBV7-3; CDR3: CASSQDPQETQYF
J: TRBJ1-1; V: TRBV5-4; CDR3: CASSLVGRGTEAFF
J: TRBJ2-5; V: TRBV24-1; CDR3: CATSSHRQETQYF
J: TRBJ2-3; V: TRBV24-1; CDR3: CATASTGTNTDTQYF
J: TRBJ2-7; V: TRBV9; CDR3: CASSVVPTGSYEQYF
J: TRBJ2-6; V: TRBV7-3; CDR3: CASSLGPDSGANVLTF
J: TRBJ1-4; V: TRBV9; CDR3: CASSTGIATGKLFF
J: TRBJ1-6; V: TRBV6-6; CDR3: CASSYMGQGKSPLHF
J: TRBJ2-3; V: TRBV7-9; CDR3: CASSLGGTSTDTQYF
J: TRBJ1-1; V: TRBV19; CDR3: CASSISQGTEAFF
J: TRBJ1-1; V: TRBV5-4; CDR3: CASSPRVTKGLAGTEAFF
J: TRBJ2-3; V: TRBV24-1; CDR3: CATSDPFGGTDTQYF
J: TRBJ2-1; V: TRBV14; CDR3: CASSQESGRSAGDNEQFF
J: TRBJ1-4; V: TRBV19; CDR3: CASSPGTATNEKLFF
J: TRBJ2-3; V: TRBV6-5; CDR3: CASSYRGIESDTQYF
J: TRBJ1-6; V: TRBV4-2; CDR3: CASSQAGENSPLHF
J: TRBJ2-7; V: TRBV4-1; CDR3: CASSQEGQGNGEQYF
J: TRBJ1-1; V: TRBV18; CDR3: CASSPPGQGGMNTEAFF
J: TRBJ1-2; V: TRBV6-2/TRBV6-3; CDR3: CASSYTGLSYGYTF
J: TRBJ2-7; V: TRBV5-1; CDR3: CASSLDRGREQYF
J: TRBJ2-7; V: TRBV13; CDR3: CASSDRDRGLAEQYF
J: TRBJ2-7; V: TRBV9; CDR3: CASSVSPGFYEQYF
J: TRBJ1-2; V: TRBV6-5; CDR3: CASTQTGVANYGYTF
J: TRBJ2-3; V: TRBV28; CDR3: CATQNRGADTQYF